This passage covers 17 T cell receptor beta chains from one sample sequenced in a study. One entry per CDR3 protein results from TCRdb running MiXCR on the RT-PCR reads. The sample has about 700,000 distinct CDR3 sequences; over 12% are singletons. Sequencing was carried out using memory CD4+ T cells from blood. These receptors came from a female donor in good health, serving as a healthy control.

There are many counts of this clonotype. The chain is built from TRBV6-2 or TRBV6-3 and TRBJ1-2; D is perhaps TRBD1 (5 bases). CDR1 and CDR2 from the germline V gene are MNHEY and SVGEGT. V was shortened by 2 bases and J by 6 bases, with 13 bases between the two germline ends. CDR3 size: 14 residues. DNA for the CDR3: TGTGCCAGCAGTTACGGCAGGGAGCGGGATGGCTACACCTTC. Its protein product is CASSYGRERDGYTF.

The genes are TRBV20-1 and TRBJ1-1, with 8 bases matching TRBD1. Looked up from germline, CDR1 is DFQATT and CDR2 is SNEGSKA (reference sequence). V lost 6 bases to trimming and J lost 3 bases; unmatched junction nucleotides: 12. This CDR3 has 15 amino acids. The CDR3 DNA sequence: TGCAGTGCACCCCATACAGGGGGAGAGGACACTGAAGCTTTCTTT. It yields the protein CSAPHTGGEDTEAFF.

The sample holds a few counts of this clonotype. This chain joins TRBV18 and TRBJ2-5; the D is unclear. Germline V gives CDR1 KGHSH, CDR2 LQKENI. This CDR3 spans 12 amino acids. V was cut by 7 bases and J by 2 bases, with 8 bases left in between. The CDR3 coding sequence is TGTGCCAGCTTTAAGGGACAAGAGACCCAGTACTTC. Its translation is CASFKGQETQYF.

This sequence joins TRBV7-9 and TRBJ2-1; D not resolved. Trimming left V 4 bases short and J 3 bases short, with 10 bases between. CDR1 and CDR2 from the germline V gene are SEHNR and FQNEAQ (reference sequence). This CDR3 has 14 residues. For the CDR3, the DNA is TGTGCCAGCAGCTCTAGGGTCCTCTACAATGAGCAGTTCTTC. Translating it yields CASSSRVLYNEQFF.

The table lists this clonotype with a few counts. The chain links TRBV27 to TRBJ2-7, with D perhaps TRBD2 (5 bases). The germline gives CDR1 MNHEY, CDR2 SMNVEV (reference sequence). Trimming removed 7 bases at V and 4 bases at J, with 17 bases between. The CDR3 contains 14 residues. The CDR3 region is CASTAGGGPYEQYF. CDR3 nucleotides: TGTGCCAGCACCGCAGGCGGCGGGCCTTACGAGCAGTACTTC.

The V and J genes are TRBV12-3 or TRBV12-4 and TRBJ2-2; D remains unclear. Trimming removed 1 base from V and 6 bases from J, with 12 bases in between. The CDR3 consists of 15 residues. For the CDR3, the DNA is TGTGCCAGCAGTTTAGTAGCCACCACAGCCGGGGAGCTGTTTTTT. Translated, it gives CASSLVATTAGELFF.

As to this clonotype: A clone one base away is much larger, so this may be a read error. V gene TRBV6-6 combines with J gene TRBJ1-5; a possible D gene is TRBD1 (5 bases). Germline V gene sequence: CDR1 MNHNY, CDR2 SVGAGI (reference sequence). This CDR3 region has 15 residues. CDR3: CASRDYQGSHQPQQF. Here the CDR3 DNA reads TGTGCCAGCAGGGATTATCAGGGATCCCATCAGCCCCAGCAATTT.

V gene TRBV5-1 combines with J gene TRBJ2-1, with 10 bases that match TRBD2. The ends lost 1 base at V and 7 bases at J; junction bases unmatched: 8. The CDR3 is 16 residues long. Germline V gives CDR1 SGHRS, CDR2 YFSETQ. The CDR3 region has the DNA TGCGCCAGCAGCTTGAATCAGCTAGCGGGAGTAAATGAGCAGTTCTTC. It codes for CASSLNQLAGVNEQFF.

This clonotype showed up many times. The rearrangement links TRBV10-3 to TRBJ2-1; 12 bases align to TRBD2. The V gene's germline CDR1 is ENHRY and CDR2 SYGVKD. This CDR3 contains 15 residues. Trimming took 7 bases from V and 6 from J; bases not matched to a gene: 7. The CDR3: CAITRLAGVSNEQFF. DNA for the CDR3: TGTGCCATCACCCGACTAGCGGGAGTCTCCAATGAGCAGTTCTTC.

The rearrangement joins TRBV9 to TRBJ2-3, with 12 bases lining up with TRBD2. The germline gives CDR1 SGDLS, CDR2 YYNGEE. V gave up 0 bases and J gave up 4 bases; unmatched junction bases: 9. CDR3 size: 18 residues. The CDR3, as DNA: TGTGCCAGCAGCGTAGCTCCCACTAGCGGGGGGTTCTCAGATACGCAGTATTTT. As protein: CASSVAPTSGGFSDTQYF.

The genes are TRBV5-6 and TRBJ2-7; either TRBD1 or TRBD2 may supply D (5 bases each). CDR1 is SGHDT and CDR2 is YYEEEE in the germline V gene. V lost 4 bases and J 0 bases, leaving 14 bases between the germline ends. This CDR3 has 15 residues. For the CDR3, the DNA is TGTGCCAGCAGCCCGCCGGGACCCCGCTCCTACGAGCAGTACTTC. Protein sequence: CASSPPGPRSYEQYF.

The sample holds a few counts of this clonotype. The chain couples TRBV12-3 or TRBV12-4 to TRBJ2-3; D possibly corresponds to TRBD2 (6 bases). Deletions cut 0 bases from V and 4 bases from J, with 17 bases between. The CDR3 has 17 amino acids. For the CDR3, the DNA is TGTGCCAGCAGTTTAGCGCGGGGTTCCCTGGAGGCAGATACGCAGTATTTT. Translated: CASSLARGSLEADTQYF.

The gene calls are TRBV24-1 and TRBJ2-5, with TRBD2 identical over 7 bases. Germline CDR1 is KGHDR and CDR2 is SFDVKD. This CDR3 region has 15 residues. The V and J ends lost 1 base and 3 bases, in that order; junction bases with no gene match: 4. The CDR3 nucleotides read TGTGCCACCAGTGATTTCGTAGGGAGGGAAGAGACCCAGTACTTC. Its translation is CATSDFVGREETQYF.

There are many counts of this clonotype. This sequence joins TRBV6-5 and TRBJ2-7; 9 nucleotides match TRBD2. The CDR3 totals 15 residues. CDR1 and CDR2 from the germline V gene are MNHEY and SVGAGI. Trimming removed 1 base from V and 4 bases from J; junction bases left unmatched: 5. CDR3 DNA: TGTGCCAGCAGTTACTATCCTAGCGGGGAATACGAGCAGTACTTC. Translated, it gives CASSYYPSGEYEQYF.

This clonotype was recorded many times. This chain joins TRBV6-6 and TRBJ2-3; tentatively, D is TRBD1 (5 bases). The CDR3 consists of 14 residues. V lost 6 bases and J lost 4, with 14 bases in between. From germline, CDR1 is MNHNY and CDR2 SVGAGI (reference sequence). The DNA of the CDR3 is TGTGCCAGCAGCCCCAGCAGGGCCGCAGATACGCAGTATTTT. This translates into CASSPSRAADTQYF.

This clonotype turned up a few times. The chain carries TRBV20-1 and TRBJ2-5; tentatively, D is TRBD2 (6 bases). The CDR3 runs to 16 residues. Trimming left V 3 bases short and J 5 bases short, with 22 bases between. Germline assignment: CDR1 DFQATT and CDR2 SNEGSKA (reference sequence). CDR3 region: CSASSASGFGGETQYF. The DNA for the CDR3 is TGCAGTGCTAGTAGCGCCTCAGGGTTTGGGGGGGAGACCCAGTACTTC.

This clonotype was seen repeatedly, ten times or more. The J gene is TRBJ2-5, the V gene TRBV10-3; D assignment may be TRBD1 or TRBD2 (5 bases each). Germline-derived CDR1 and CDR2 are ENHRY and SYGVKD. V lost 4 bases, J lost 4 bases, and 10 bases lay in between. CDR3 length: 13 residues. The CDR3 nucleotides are TGTGCCATCAGTGGGGGACCCGCAGAGACCCAGTACTTC. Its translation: CAISGGPAETQYF.